The present T cell receptor beta chain was sequenced within a study of cytomegalovirus exposure and HLA in healthy donors (dated by TCRdb to 2016 to 2017). Concerning the study at large: According to an earlier analysis of a few hundred of the donors, about 179 million T cells yielded roughly 100 million unique TCR beta sequences and 276 Gb of sequence data. To study patterns of TCR occurrence, a later analysis re-analyzed previously published TCR beta repertoires from just over 650 donors and added high-resolution HLA genotyping. Roughly 5 DR-DQ haplotypes were treated as single units for association and clustering because of strong linkage in the cohort. Among 300 to 500 genotyped donors of the cohort, an average of around 220,000 unique TCR beta nucleotide sequences was sequenced per donor, of which 15% to 20% were non-productive. Of the 300 to 500 genotyped donors, 75% to 85% were placed in the genetic ancestry cluster associated with self-reported Caucasian donors. The study combined high-throughput TCR immunosequencing, statistical association of individual TCRs with disease status, and machine learning to predict cytomegalovirus infection status. A separate validation cohort of approximately 120 different subjects was used in addition to the 666-subject first cohort. The aim of the study was to test whether cataloging public T cell receptors could identify signatures of past pathogen exposure. In the later analysis, no new phenotypic data were used to find candidate immune exposures; instead, reliance was placed on TCR beta sequences and their occurrence across donors. Donor age, sex, ethnicity and CMV serostatus were compiled together with the repertoire data. Every discovery cohort repertoire had been produced on one sequencing platform. The study profiled the T cell repertoires of 500 to 800 subjects by immunosequencing and related them to cytomegalovirus serostatus. An earlier analysis of more than 450 of the donors used high-throughput TCR beta sequencing to judge whether each TCR beta V gene segment behaved as functional or pseudogenic. HLA typing covered class I and class II loci at four-digit resolution. Typing coverage differed by locus: A, B, C, DRB1 and DQB1 were typed in about 629-630 donors, DQA1 in 500 to 550, DPA1 in around 610, and DPB1 in just under 490. Around 300 gigabases of sequencing data and tens of millions of unique TCR sequences were included in an early release covering over 600 HLA-typed donors. Genome-wide SNP genotypes for about 65% of the 666 donors were used in a later genetic analysis, which treated that subset as a discovery cohort. Beyond this particular receptor, the publication reports: A later analysis found that TCR association rates varied across HLA loci, with DRB1 alleles showing the most associated TCRs and HLA-C alleles the fewest. When HLA alleles, especially DR and DQ, strongly co-occurred, attributing TCR associations to individual alleles was difficult. The authors suggested that the approach could potentially be generalized to other disease states and immunological phenotypes. In vitro tests confirmed that three of the cytomegalovirus-associated TCR beta chains recognize cytomegalovirus antigens. Linkage disequilibrium might explain the correlated functional status among segregating V segments, but an unknown experimental factor could not be excluded. In a later genetic analysis, fewer N-insertions in productive TCRs were reported among donors in an Asian-associated ancestry cluster than the 666-donor mean. A cluster of highly shared sequence variants was judged likely to be a technical artifact of the sequencing pipeline. The presence/absence analyses assumed that sequencing depth was roughly uniform across donors, and that assumption may not be true. In both the original and validation cohorts, the classifier was reported to diagnose cytomegalovirus status with high specificity and sensitivity. Broadly in line with IMGT annotations, most TCR beta V segments showed up in productive rearrangements about 90% or about 30% of the time in an earlier analysis of around 600 of the donors. Compared with equally common non-associated chains, HLA-associated TCR beta chains in a later analysis were more clonally expanded and had lower generation probabilities. A further reported finding was that TCR beta sequences accurately predicted the HLA-A and HLA-B alleles for most subjects in the first cohort. Some IMGT-functional V segments, including TRBV6-2 and TRBV6-3, could not be distinguished by the 87-base-pair reads and were therefore excluded. Specific HLA alleles were associated with 15,000 to 20,000 TCR beta sequences at a false discovery rate of 0.05 in a later analysis. CMV serostatus was the only immune exposure information available for the cohort. Because some donors lacked HLA typing at each locus, the association tests relied only on the typed subset. According to a later analysis, parvovirus B19, influenza, CMV and Epstein-Barr virus appeared linked to several top co-occurrence clusters. This cohort had only TCR beta chains sequenced, and the lack of alpha or paired-chain data limited which features could be detected. An association between a missense DCLRE1C variant and V-gene and J-gene trimming of TCR beta chains was found in a later genetic analysis and replicated in an independent cohort. The study gave a list of 150 to 200 TCR beta chains associated with cytomegalovirus. Over 15 rarely observed V segments, including chromosome 9 orphons, were excluded from the earlier analysis of several hundred of the donors because counts were too low. A later analysis found that most CMV-associated TCR beta chains appeared HLA-restricted, with HLA associations seemingly driven largely by CMV exposure. Most TCR sequences were observed very rarely across donors, whereas some public TCRs were present in many individuals.

As regards this clone: Its antigen is currently not known.

The library was prepared using the immunoSEQ multiplex PCR assay. A mixture of 60 forward primers for TCR Vbeta segments and 13 reverse primers for TCR Jbeta segments was used in the multiplex PCR. The CDR3 region of rearranged TCR beta genes was amplified from genomic DNA by a multiplex PCR assay. The amplified TCR beta libraries were sequenced on the Illumina HiSeq System as 87-base-pair reads. On the authors' methods: A later analysis counted tens of millions of unique TCR beta chains across the approximately 700 repertoires, and roughly 10 million of these chains were shared by at least two donors. Raw reads were error-corrected and collapsed into unique sequences by a nearest-neighbor algorithm in which closely related sequences were merged to remove PCR and sequencing errors. Alignment of CDR3 sequences to IMGT reference sequences was used to assign V, D and J gene segments. For a sequence to be retained, a match of at least six nucleotides was required to both a V gene segment and a J gene segment. Rearrangements were called productive when the CDR3 lacked stop codons and stayed in frame with V and J; all others were non-productive. CDR3 was defined according to IMGT convention as the region running from the second conserved V-encoded cysteine to the conserved J-encoded phenylalanine. Sequences without an unambiguous match to a single V gene segment were excluded from the earlier analysis of over 500 of the donors. In an earlier analysis of about 590 of the donors, a V segment was called functional when productive rearrangements were above 56.7%, and segregating when the standard deviation between donors exceeded 5%. A statistical classification framework was built for diagnosing cytomegalovirus status from the catalog of TCR beta chain sequences. V and J gene assignment, in a later analysis, came from comparing TCR nucleotide sequences with IMGT/GENE-DB human TR gene sequences. The TCRdist pipeline was used in a later analysis to assign CDR3 sequences and most-parsimonious VDJ recombination scenarios. In a later analysis, every TCR beta chain was defined by the combination of its CDR3 amino acid sequence and its V-gene family, and reads without a unique V-gene family were dropped. A later analysis removed nearly 600 highly shared, low-generation-probability nucleotide sequences to deal with suspected cross-contamination and a sequencing artifact. A later analysis calculated a clonal expansion index for each public chain from normalized within-repertoire ranks of inferred template counts. Generation probabilities in a later analysis came from a VDJ recombination model fitted to out-of-frame rearrangements, and those results were checked against IGoR. In a later analysis, TCR-TCR, TCR-HLA and TCR-CMV co-occurrence was scored with hypergeometric tests, and a repertoire-size bias correction was applied to TCR pairs. In a later analysis, false discovery rates were estimated by permuting HLA or CMV assignments 20 times. In a later analysis, co-occurring TCRs were grouped with DBSCAN, and TCRdist sequence similarity was added when clustering was performed within HLA-allele-positive subsets. Repertoires with fewer than 30,000 or more than 120,000 public chains, plus five repertoires with anomalous nucleotide sharing, were excluded from co-occurrence clustering. Drawn from immuneACCESS, this table holds only the in-frame rearrangements with V and J called that TCRdb kept. Clones are partly lost; checked studies trace under half to an unresolved V gene and leave the rest unexplained. Clone size and V and J calls were adopted from that table, with D and trimming inferred from the DNA. The table kept for this sample lists 75,000 to 85,000 clones. The ten largest account for 3% to 4% of the sample.

In total, more than 500 healthy bone marrow donors made up the cohort. Cohort members were all nominally healthy when sampled, although unrecorded immune exposures were likely present. The donor tested CMV seropositive and was one of the 289 seropositive cohort members. Each donor provided a peripheral blood sample, and peripheral blood mononuclear cells were used for TCR beta sequencing. Genomic DNA was extracted from the blood cell samples with the Qiagen DNeasy Blood Extraction Kit. V drops 1 base and J drops 5 bases, leaving 10 bases in between. The CDR3 sequence holds 14 residues, the cysteine and phenylalanine included. This entry keeps only the CDR3 DNA: 42 bases, framed from base 1. Sequences SGDLS (CDR1) and YYNGEE (CDR2) are obtained from the germline V gene.

This clonotype was sampled from a man younger than 35 in good health and CMV-seropositive. The sample consisted of PBMCs. The rearrangement combines TRBV9 with TRBJ1-5; confidence is insufficient to name the D gene. The CDR3 amino acid sequence is: CASSVFEGDQPQHF. The base sequence is TGTGCCAGCAGCGTATTCGAAGGAGATCAGCCCCAGCATTTT.